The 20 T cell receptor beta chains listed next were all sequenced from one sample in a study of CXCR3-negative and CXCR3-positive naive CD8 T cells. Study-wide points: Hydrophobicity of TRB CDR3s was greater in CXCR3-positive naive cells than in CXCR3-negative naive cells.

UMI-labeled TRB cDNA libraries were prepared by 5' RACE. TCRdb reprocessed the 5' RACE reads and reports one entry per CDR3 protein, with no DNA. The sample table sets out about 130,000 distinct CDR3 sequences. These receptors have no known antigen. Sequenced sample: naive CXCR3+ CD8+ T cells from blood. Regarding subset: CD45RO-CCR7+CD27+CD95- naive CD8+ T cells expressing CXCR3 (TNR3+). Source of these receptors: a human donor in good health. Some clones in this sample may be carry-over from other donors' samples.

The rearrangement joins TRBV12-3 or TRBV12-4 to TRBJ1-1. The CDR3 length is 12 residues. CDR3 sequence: CASSFMNTEAFF.

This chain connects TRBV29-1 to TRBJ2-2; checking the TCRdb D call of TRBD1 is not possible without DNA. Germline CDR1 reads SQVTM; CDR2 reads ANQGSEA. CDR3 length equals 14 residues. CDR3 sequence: CSVVTGANTGELFF.

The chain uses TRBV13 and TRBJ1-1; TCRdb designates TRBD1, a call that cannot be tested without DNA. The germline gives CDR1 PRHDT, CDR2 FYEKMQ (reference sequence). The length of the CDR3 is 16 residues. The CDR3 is CASSFGTGVGGTEAFF. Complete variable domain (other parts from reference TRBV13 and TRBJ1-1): AAGVIQSPRHLIKEKRETATLKCYPIPRHDTVYWYQQGPGQDPQFLISFYEKMQSDKGSIPDRFSAQQFSDYHSELNMSSLELGDSALYFCASSFGTGVGGTEAFFGQGTRLTVV.

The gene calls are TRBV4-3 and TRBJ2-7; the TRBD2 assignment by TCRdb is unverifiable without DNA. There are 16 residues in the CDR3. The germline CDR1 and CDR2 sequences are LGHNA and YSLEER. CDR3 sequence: CASSHRQGGGSYEQYF.

CDR3 loop: CASSETMGWEGLYEQYF. J is TRBJ2-7 and V is TRBV10-1; there is no DNA to check the TCRdb D call of TRBD2. The germline V gene has CDR1 WNHNN and CDR2 SYGVQD (reference sequence). The CDR3 sequence is 17 residues long.

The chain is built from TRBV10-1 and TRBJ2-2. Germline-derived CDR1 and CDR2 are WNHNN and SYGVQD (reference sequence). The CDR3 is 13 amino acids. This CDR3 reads CASSDTNTGELFF.

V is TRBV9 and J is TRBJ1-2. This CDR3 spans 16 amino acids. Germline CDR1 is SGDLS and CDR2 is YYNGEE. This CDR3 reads CASSAGTLLKGYGYTF.

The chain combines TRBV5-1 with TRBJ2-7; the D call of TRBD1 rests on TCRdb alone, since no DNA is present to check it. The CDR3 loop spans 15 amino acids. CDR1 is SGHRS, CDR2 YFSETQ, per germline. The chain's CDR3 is CASRSDGTGFYEQYF.

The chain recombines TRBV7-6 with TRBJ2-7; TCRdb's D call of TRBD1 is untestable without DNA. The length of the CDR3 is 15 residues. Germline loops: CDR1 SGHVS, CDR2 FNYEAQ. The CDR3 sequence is CASSPTGGLDYEQYF. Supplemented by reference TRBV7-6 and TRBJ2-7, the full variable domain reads GAGVSQSPRYKVTKRGQDVALRCDPISGHVSLYWYRQALGQGPEFLTYFNYEAQQDKSGLPNDRFSAERPEGSISTLTIQRTEQRDSAMYRCASSPTGGLDYEQYFGPGTRLTVT.

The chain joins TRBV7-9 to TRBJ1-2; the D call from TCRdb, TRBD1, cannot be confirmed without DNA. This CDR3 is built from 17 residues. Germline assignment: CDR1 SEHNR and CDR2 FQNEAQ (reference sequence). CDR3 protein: CASSSTALRGGVNGYTF.

CDR3 sequence: CASTVSGDQETQYF. The rearrangement links TRBV7-2 to TRBJ2-5. CDR3 length: 14 amino acids. The germline V gene has CDR1 SGHTA and CDR2 FQGNSA.

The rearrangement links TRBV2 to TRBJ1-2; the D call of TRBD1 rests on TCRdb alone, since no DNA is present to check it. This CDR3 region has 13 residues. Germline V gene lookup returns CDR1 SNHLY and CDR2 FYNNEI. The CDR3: CARLTGDGYGYTF.

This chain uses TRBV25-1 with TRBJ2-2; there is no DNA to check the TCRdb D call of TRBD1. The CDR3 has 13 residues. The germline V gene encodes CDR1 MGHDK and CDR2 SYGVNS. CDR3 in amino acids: CASTPGGHGELFF.

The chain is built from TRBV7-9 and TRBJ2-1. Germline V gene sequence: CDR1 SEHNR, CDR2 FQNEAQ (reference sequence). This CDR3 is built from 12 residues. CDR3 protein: CASSSLGNEQFF.

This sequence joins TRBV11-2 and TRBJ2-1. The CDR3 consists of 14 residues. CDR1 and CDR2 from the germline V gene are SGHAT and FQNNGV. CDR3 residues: CASSLESGHNEQFF.

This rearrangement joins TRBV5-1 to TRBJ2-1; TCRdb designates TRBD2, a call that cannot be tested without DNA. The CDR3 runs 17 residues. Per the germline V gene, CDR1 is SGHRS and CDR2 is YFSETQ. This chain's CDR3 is CASSLSMRGGDFDEQFF.

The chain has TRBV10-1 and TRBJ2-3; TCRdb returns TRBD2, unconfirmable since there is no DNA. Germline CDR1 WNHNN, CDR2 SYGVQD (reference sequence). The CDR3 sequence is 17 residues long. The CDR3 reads CASSEGLGSGSGDTQYF.

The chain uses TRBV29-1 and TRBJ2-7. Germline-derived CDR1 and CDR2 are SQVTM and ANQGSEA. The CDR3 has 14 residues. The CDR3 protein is CSVEYKGSSYEQYF.

This chain's CDR3 is CASSPGQNQVNSPLHF. The chain is built from TRBV7-9 and TRBJ1-6; with no DNA, the TCRdb D assignment of TRBD1 cannot be verified. Looked up from germline, CDR1 is SEHNR and CDR2 is FQNEAQ (reference sequence). The CDR3 totals 16 residues.

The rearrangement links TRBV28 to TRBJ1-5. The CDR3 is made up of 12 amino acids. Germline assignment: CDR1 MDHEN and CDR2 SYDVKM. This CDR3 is CASSLGRQPQHF.